Following are 5 T cell receptor beta chains from one sample sequenced in a study of a mutant IDH1 vaccine in newly diagnosed glioma. Antigens of these TCRs are unknown. Documented time point: week 5, during vaccination. Mutant IDH1 20-mer peptide, at 300 ug, made up each vaccine dose, with topical imiquimod. Clones were read by immunoSEQ multiplex PCR, and TCRdb kept only the in-frame ones, dropping some. The repertoire holds tens of thousands of clones, with approximately 80% as singletons. Sequencing used PBMCs, obtained from a glioma patient whose treatment included an IDH1 peptide vaccine. All receptors derive from a man aged 25 to 45 with glioma.

The rearrangement links TRBV4-3 to TRBJ1-1, with D hard to call. Trimming removed 1 base from V and 0 bases from J, with 3 bases in between. The germline CDR1 and CDR2 sequences are LGHNA and YSLEER. CDR3 size: 13 residues. The CDR3 is CASSQVVNTEAFF. The CDR3 coding sequence is TGCGCCAGCAGCCAAGTCGTGAACACTGAAGCTTTCTTT.

This clone was seen only once. Here the CDR3 reads CASSWTGGSAGELFF. As DNA, the CDR3 is TGTGCCAGCAGTTGGACAGGGGGCAGCGCCGGGGAGCTGTTTTTT. The chain combines TRBV6-5 with TRBJ2-2; 11 bases are shared with TRBD1. Per the germline V gene, CDR1 is MNHEY and CDR2 is SVGAGI. The CDR3 is 15 residues long. After removal of 4 bases from V and 6 bases from J, the junction contained 4 bases not matched to a gene.

The chain links TRBV4-1 to TRBJ1-6, with 7 positions matching TRBD1. Germline V gives CDR1 MGHRA, CDR2 YSYEKL. V dropped 0 bases and J dropped 5; count of bases not matched to a gene: 4. This CDR3 has 16 residues. The CDR3 loop is CASSQEQGRNNSPLHF. For the CDR3, the DNA is TGCGCCAGCAGCCAAGAACAGGGGAGAAATAATTCACCCCTCCACTTT.

CDR3 nucleotide sequence: TGTGCCAGTAGTATAGAGCCCGGGACAGGGGCCTACGAGCAGTACTTC. Translating it yields CASSIEPGTGAYEQYF. This sequence joins TRBV19 and TRBJ2-7; 10 bases line up with TRBD1. V lost 0 bases to trimming and J lost 2 bases; unmatched junction nucleotides: 4. CDR3 size: 16 residues. Germline V CDR1 and CDR2: LNHDA, SQIVND (reference sequence). Full variable domain (outside the CDR3, taken from reference TRBV19 and TRBJ2-7): DGGITQSPKYLFRKEGQNVTLSCEQNLNHDAMYWYRQDPGQGLRLIYYSQIVNDFQKGDIAEGYSVSREKKESFPLTVTSAQKNPTAFYLCASSIEPGTGAYEQYFGPGTRLTVT.

The V call is TRBV19, the J call TRBJ2-1; no clear D gene. Germline values: CDR1 LNHDA, CDR2 SQIVND (reference sequence). CDR3 length: 12 amino acids. Between the trimmed V and J ends, which lost 1 base and 9 bases, there was a span of 7 bases. The CDR3 is CASSIGTSEQFF. The CDR3, as DNA: TGTGCCAGTAGTATAGGTACAAGTGAGCAGTTCTTC.